This TCR beta chain was found in a study of CD8 T cells in Susac syndrome. TCR beta sequences were obtained from blood CD8+ and CD4+ T cells. The multiple sclerosis control cohort comprised treatment-naive individuals presenting with stable or active relapsing-remitting disease. TEMRA cells were FACS-enriched, with CD8+ and CD4+ T cells isolated negatively. The RNA input was roughly 0.45 to 1 ug, and it was reverse transcribed with random hexamers. immunoSEQ multiplex PCR amplified TCR beta CDR3 across 54 Vbeta, 13 Jbeta. MiXCR was run by TCRdb on the immunoSEQ multiplex PCR reads, yielding one entry per CDR3 protein. The sample includes about 180,000 distinct CDR3 sequences, roughly 95% of them seen just once. Germline CDR1 reads MNHEY; CDR2 reads SMNVEV (reference sequence). V was shortened by 7 bases and J by 0 bases, with 12 bases between the two germline ends. The CDR3 runs 14 residues.

The clonotype originates from a human donor with multiple sclerosis. The sample comprised CD8+ T cells from PBMCs. The chain recombines TRBV27 with TRBJ1-1; D might be TRBD1 (5 bases). The CDR3 DNA follows: TGTGCCAGCAAGTGGGGACCATTGAACACTGAAGCTTTCTTT. Its protein is CASKWGPLNTEAFF.